This passage covers 26 T cell receptor beta chains from one sample sequenced in a study of glioma-infiltrating T cells after dendritic cell vaccination. TCRdb keeps only in-frame clones here, not all; method: immunoSEQ multiplex PCR. The sample carries under 100,000 clones, about four fifths recorded once. The material sequenced was blood, taken before dendritic cell vaccination. These receptor sequences come from a human donor with glioblastoma.

The rearrangement links TRBV30 to TRBJ1-2; perhaps TRBD1 as D (5 bases). This CDR3 is 15 amino acids long. Germline-derived CDR1 and CDR2 are GTSNPN and SVGIG (reference sequence). V shed 4 bases and J shed 3 bases, with 18 bases lying between them. The CDR3 reads CAWTPLGGFDYGYTF. Here the CDR3 DNA reads TGTGCCTGGACCCCCTTGGGGGGGTTCGACTATGGCTACACCTTC.

This rearrangement joins TRBV2 to TRBJ2-5; 7 positions agree with TRBD2. The CDR3 spans 13 residues. CDR1 is SNHLY, CDR2 FYNNEI, per germline. J lost 5 bases, V lost 8 bases, and 8 bases had no gene match. This CDR3 reads CASSTSVGETQYF. CDR3 DNA sequence: TGTGCCAGCTCCACTAGCGTCGGCGAGACCCAGTACTTC.

This chain connects TRBV23-1 to TRBJ1-2, with unresolved D. TRBV23-1 is placed among ORFs of uncertain function. The CDR3 is made up of 19 amino acids. V lost 8 bases and J lost 5, with 33 bases in between. CDR3 loop: CASVPVFSLVPGKIYGYTF. Written as DNA, the CDR3 is TGCGCCAGCGTCCCGGTTTTCTCCCTAGTTCCCGGTAAAATTTATGGCTACACCTTC.

The chain has TRBV5-6 and TRBJ1-4; possible D gene TRBD1, 6 bases. Trimming shortened V by 3 bases and J by 6 bases, and 21 bases separated the two germline ends. This CDR3 region has 17 residues. From germline, CDR1 is SGHDT and CDR2 YYEEEE. The CDR3, as DNA: TGTGCCAGCAGCTCCACAATAAACAGGGCTGGGGATGAAAAACTGTTTTTT. Translating gives CASSSTINRAGDEKLFF.

The chain has TRBV5-4 and TRBJ2-1; D is perhaps TRBD2 (6 bases). In germline, CDR1 is SGHNT, CDR2 YYREEE (reference sequence). CDR3 length equals 16 residues. The V gene lost 2 bases and the J gene lost 2 bases, with 14 bases spanning the gap. The CDR3 nucleotides are TGTGCCAGCAGCTTAGGACGGGCGGGGACCTACAATGAGCAGTTCTTC. Translation: CASSLGRAGTYNEQFF.

This clone was counted between two and nine times. The V and J genes are TRBV5-1 and TRBJ2-3; 8 nucleotides line up with TRBD1. CDR1 and CDR2 (germline): SGHRS, YFSETQ. This CDR3 region has 13 residues. V was clipped by 6 bases and J by 1 base; unmatched bases: 1. The CDR3 protein is CASTGGRTDTQYF. The DNA for the CDR3 is TGCGCCAGCACAGGGGGCCGCACAGATACGCAGTATTTT.

The chain combines TRBV2 with TRBJ2-3; 10 positions match TRBD1. The CDR3 is 16 amino acids. The germline V gene encodes CDR1 SNHLY and CDR2 FYNNEI. V was clipped by 4 bases and J by 0 bases; unmatched bases: 4. The CDR3: CASSGPTGGSTDTQYF. CDR3 in DNA: TGTGCCAGCAGTGGTCCGACAGGGGGCAGCACAGATACGCAGTATTTT.

V and J are TRBV5-1 and TRBJ2-2; TRBD2 matches at 13 bases. V was clipped by 4 bases and J by 4 bases; unmatched bases: 4. The CDR3 is made up of 16 amino acids. Germline values: CDR1 SGHRS, CDR2 YFSETQ. CDR3 nucleotides: TGCGCCAGCAGCAGGGGACTAGCGGGGCTCACCGGGGAGCTGTTTTTT. This gives the protein CASSRGLAGLTGELFF.

J is TRBJ1-4 and V is TRBV5-1; 10 positions match TRBD1. CDR3 length: 15 amino acids. The junction had 4 bases not matched to a gene; V was cut back by 4 bases and J by 4 bases. Germline V gives CDR1 SGHRS, CDR2 YFSETQ. CDR3 DNA sequence: TGCGCCAGCAGCGATAGGGACAGGGGTAATGAAAAACTGTTTTTT. Its protein is CASSDRDRGNEKLFF.

The chain recombines TRBV7-9 with TRBJ2-5; 9 bases are shared with TRBD2. J was trimmed by 7 bases and V by 3 bases; bases with no gene match: 9. Germline V gene sequence: CDR1 SEHNR, CDR2 FQNEAQ (reference sequence). The CDR3 runs to 15 residues. The chain's CDR3 is CASSLGLAGVLTQYF. CDR3 in DNA: TGTGCCAGCAGCTTGGGACTAGCTGGGGTTTTGACCCAGTACTTC.

J is TRBJ1-5 and V is TRBV29-1; D may be TRBD1 (5 bases). The V and J ends lost 4 bases and 3 bases respectively, with 10 bases between them. The length of the CDR3 is 13 residues. Germline V gene lookup returns CDR1 SQVTM and CDR2 ANQGSEA. CDR3 coding DNA: TGCAGCGTTGGTCAAGGGGTCAATCAGCCCCAGCATTTT. Protein: CSVGQGVNQPQHF.

This clone was observed a few times. The chain links TRBV4-2 to TRBJ2-7; D not certain. From germline, CDR1 is LGHNA and CDR2 YNFKEQ. The V and J ends lost 3 bases and 3 bases respectively, with 12 bases between them. The CDR3 runs 14 residues. This CDR3 reads CASSQFSVSYEQYF. The CDR3 region has the DNA TGTGCCAGCAGCCAGTTCAGTGTAAGCTACGAGCAGTACTTC.

The chain joins TRBV2 to TRBJ1-2; 11 positions match TRBD1. With V trimmed by 6 bases and J by 4 bases, 4 bases remained unmatched. CDR3 length: 14 amino acids. CDR1 SNHLY and CDR2 FYNNEI come from the germline V gene. The CDR3 is CASSLGQGAYGYTF. In DNA form, the CDR3 reads TGTGCCAGCAGCCTTGGACAGGGGGCCTATGGCTACACCTTC.

This chain uses TRBV2 with TRBJ1-2; D is ambiguous. The CDR3 spans 14 residues. With 7 bases removed from V and 1 base from J, the gap between germline ends came to 13 bases. Germline CDR1 SNHLY, CDR2 FYNNEI. The CDR3 nucleotides are TGTGCCAGCACCGGAGCCTCTTTTAACTATGGCTACACCTTC. This codes for CASTGASFNYGYTF.

In this sample, this clone turned up a few times. The chain has TRBV6-5 and TRBJ1-2; 7 bases are a match to TRBD1. The junction had 5 bases not matched to a gene; V was cut back by 0 bases and J by 4 bases. The CDR3 extends over 15 amino acids. From germline, CDR1 is MNHEY and CDR2 SVGAGI. CDR3 DNA sequence: TGTGCCAGCAGTTACTCAGGGGGACAGTTCTATGGCTACACCTTC. It yields the protein CASSYSGGQFYGYTF.

J is TRBJ2-3 and V is TRBV7-3; tentative D call: TRBD2 (7 bases). The CDR3 sequence is 18 residues long. Trimming removed 1 base from V and 2 bases from J, with 19 bases in between. Per germline, CDR1 SGHTA and CDR2 FQGTGA. The CDR3 sequence: CASSLMGGRDGATDTQYF. CDR3 DNA: TGTGCCAGCAGCTTAATGGGGGGGCGGGACGGTGCCACAGATACGCAGTATTTT.

This clone occurred once. The rearrangement links TRBV30 to TRBJ1-3; D is uncertain. The CDR3 runs to 14 residues. The germline gives CDR1 GTSNPN, CDR2 SVGIG (reference sequence). V shed 3 bases and J shed 1 base, with 10 bases lying between them. This chain's CDR3 is CAWREETSGNTIYF. The CDR3 coding sequence is TGTGCCTGGAGGGAAGAGACTTCTGGAAACACCATATATTTT.

This clone appeared a few times. The chain couples TRBV9 to TRBJ2-1, with a weak D call TRBD1 (5 bases). Trimming took off 1 base at V and 8 bases at J, with 13 bases between the two ends. The CDR3 runs to 14 residues. The germline gives CDR1 SGDLS, CDR2 YYNGEE. CDR3 nucleotides: TGTGCCAGCAGCGTACAGGGAAATTCCTATGAGCAGTTCTTC. This sequence encodes CASSVQGNSYEQFF. Variable domain in full (rest from reference TRBV9 and TRBJ2-1): DSGVTQTPKHLITATGQRVTLRCSPRSGDLSVYWYQQSLDQGLQFLIQYYNGEERAKGNILERFSAQQFPDLHSELNLSSLELGDSALYFCASSVQGNSYEQFFGPGTRLTVL.

The CDR3 is CASSRNAQGAEAFF. In DNA form, the CDR3 reads TGCGCCAGCAGCCGTAACGCACAGGGGGCTGAAGCTTTCTTT. This rearrangement joins TRBV5-1 to TRBJ1-1, with TRBD1 matching 8 bases. The ends lost 4 bases at V and 6 bases at J; junction bases unmatched: 8. The CDR3 has 14 amino acids. Germline CDR1 SGHRS, CDR2 YFSETQ.

This chain uses TRBV5-8 with TRBJ1-6; D gene uncertain. V was clipped by 0 bases and J by 7 bases, with 11 bases between them. CDR3 size: 15 residues. In germline, CDR1 is SGHTS, CDR2 YDEGEE. CDR3 nucleotide sequence: TGTGCCAGCAGCTTGGTGCAGAATATCAATTCACCCCTCCACTTT. This codes for CASSLVQNINSPLHF.

The CDR3 region is CASGDSNNSPLHF. The CDR3 bases are TGCGCCAGCGGCGACAGCAATAATTCACCCCTCCACTTT. This chain connects TRBV5-1 to TRBJ1-6; a possible D gene is TRBD1 (5 bases). Per the germline V gene, CDR1 is SGHRS and CDR2 is YFSETQ. The CDR3 is 13 residues long. V lost 7 bases to trimming and J lost 5 bases, with 10 bases between them. Looking up the rest from reference TRBV5-1 and TRBJ1-6 gives the full variable domain: KAGVTQTPRYLIKTRGQQVTLSCSPISGHRSVSWYQQTPGQGLQFLFEYFSETQRNKGNFPGRFSGRQFSNSRSEMNVSTLELGDSALYLCASGDSNNSPLHFGNGTRLTVT.

A word on this clone: The same CDR3 also results from other DNA sequences found in this sample. CDR3 in amino acids: CASSLGANTEAFF. CDR3 coding DNA: TGTGCCAGCAGCCTAGGGGCCAACACTGAAGCTTTCTTT. The rearrangement uses TRBV7-8 and TRBJ1-1, with D possibly TRBD1 on 5 matching bases. The CDR3 extends over 13 amino acids. With 5 bases removed from V and 2 bases from J, the gap between germline ends came to 9 bases. Germline V gives CDR1 SGHVS, CDR2 FQNEAQ.

CDR3 sequence: CASRQPGLEAEQYF. The CDR3 region has the DNA TGTGCCAGCAGACAACCGGGACTAGAGGCCGAGCAGTACTTC. This chain connects TRBV6-6 to TRBJ2-7; 8 bases agree with TRBD2. The CDR3 consists of 14 residues. V shed 6 bases, J shed 6 bases, and the junction held 10 bases outside the gene matches. Germline lookup yields CDR1 MNHNY and CDR2 SVGAGI (reference sequence).

The chain uses TRBV27 and TRBJ2-5, with 7 nucleotides matching TRBD2. Trimming took 5 bases from V and 5 from J; bases not matched to a gene: 8. Germline V CDR1 and CDR2: MNHEY, SMNVEV (reference sequence). The CDR3 runs to 14 residues. The CDR3 sequence is CASSIFWGGETQYF. The CDR3 nucleotides read TGTGCCAGCAGTATTTTTTGGGGGGGTGAGACCCAGTACTTC.

The chain recombines TRBV27 with TRBJ1-1; TRBD1 might be the D (5 bases). V was clipped by 5 bases and J by 7 bases, with 11 bases between them. Germline V gene data show CDR1 as MNHEY and CDR2 as SMNVEV (reference sequence). The CDR3 totals 12 residues. CDR3 in DNA: TGTGCCAGCAGTCGTTTGGGGGGTGAAGCTTTCTTT. It is translated as CASSRLGGEAFF.

The J gene is TRBJ2-5, the V gene TRBV29-1; D ambiguous. The CDR3 covers 13 residues. V lost 5 bases and J lost 4, with 14 bases in between. Germline V CDR1 and CDR2: SQVTM, ANQGSEA. This CDR3 is CSVQPLGAETQYF. As DNA, the CDR3 is TGCAGCGTTCAACCCCTAGGAGCAGAGACCCAGTACTTC.